The rows below give T cell receptor beta chains drawn from one sample of a study of spatial heterogeneity in lung cancer. TCRdb independently ran MiXCR on the 5' RACE reads; one entry per CDR3 protein. This sample has 85,000 to 100,000 distinct CDR3 sequences, with approximately 12% found just once. The sequenced sample was PBMCs, obtained at surgery. Receptors were obtained from a male donor with early-stage non-small cell lung cancer. CDR3s include the opening cysteine and the closing phenylalanine or tryptophan. D genes are given only for firm matches. Expanded clones are given a class, and other clones once, few, many or no size at all.

D: TRBD1
V: TRBV7-6
J: TRBJ2-5
size: many
DNA: TGTGCCAGCAGCCGTAATGACAGGGGGATATCGGAGACCCAGTACTTC
CDR3: CASSRNDRGISETQYF

D: TRBD2
V: TRBV7-2
J: TRBJ2-1
size: .
DNA: TGTGCCAGCAGTCCTAGCGGGGGGGTTCAGAATGAGCAGTTCTTC
CDR3: CASSPSGGVQNEQFF

D: .
V: TRBV3-1
J: TRBJ2-7
size: few
DNA: TGTGCCAGCAGCCAAGATCTGAGTTCCTACGAGCAGTACTTC
CDR3: CASSQDLSSYEQYF

D: TRBD2
V: TRBV20-1
J: TRBJ2-1
size: many
DNA: TGCAGTGCTAGATGGTCAGAAGCGGGGCCCAATGAGCAGTTCTTC
CDR3: CSARWSEAGPNEQFF

D: .
V: TRBV2
J: TRBJ2-6
size: few
DNA: TGTGCCAGCAGTCGGGGGCGAGGGGCCAACGTCCTGACTTTC
CDR3: CASSRGRGANVLTF

D: TRBD1
V: TRBV27
J: TRBJ2-7
size: few
DNA: TGTGCCAGCAGTCCGAGACAGGGGCCCTACGAGCAGTACTTC
CDR3: CASSPRQGPYEQYF

D: .
V: TRBV10-3
J: TRBJ2-6
size: few
DNA: TGTGCCATCAGTGAGTCCGGAGACCCTGGGGCCAACGTCCTGACTTTC
CDR3: CAISESGDPGANVLTF

D: .
V: TRBV12-3/TRBV12-4
J: TRBJ1-5
size: few
DNA: TGTGCCAGCAGTTTTAAGACTCCCGGCGATGATTTT
CDR3: CASSFKTPGDDF

D: .
V: TRBV20-1
J: TRBJ2-7
size: many
DNA: TGCAGTGCTAGAGACGTCCACTACGAGCAGTACTTC
CDR3: CSARDVHYEQYF

D: .
V: TRBV20-1
J: TRBJ2-3
size: few
DNA: TGCAGTGCGGACCTAACTAGCTTCAGTAGCACAGATACGCAGTATTTT
CDR3: CSADLTSFSSTDTQYF

D: TRBD1
V: TRBV18
J: TRBJ2-7
size: .
DNA: TGTGCCAGCTCAGGGACGCAGGGGGACCACTCCTACGAGCAGTACTTC
CDR3: CASSGTQGDHSYEQYF